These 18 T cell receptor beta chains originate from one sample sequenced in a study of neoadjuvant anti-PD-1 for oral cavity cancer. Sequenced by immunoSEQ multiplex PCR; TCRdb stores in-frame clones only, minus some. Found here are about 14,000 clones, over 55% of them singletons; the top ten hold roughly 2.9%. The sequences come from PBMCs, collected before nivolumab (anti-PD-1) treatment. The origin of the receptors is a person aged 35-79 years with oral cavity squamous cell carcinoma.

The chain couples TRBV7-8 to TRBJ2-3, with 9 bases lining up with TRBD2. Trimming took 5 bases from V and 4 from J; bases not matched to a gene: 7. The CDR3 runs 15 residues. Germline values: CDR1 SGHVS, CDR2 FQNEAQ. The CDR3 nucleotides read TGTGCCAGCAGCCAAGCGGGAGGACCTGCAGATACGCAGTATTTT. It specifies CASSQAGGPADTQYF. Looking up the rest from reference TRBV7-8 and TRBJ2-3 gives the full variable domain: GAGVSQSPRYKVAKRGQDVALRCDPISGHVSLFWYQQALGQGPEFLTYFQNEAQLDKSGLPSDRFFAERPEGSVSTLKIQRTQQEDSAVYLCASSQAGGPADTQYFGPGTRLTVL.

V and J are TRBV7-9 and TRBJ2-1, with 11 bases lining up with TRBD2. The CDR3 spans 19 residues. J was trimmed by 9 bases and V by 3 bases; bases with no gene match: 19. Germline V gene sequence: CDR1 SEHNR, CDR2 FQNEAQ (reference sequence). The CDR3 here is CASSFGFGAFASGRSEQFF. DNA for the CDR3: TGTGCCAGCAGCTTCGGGTTTGGGGCATTTGCTAGCGGGAGGTCTGAGCAGTTCTTC.

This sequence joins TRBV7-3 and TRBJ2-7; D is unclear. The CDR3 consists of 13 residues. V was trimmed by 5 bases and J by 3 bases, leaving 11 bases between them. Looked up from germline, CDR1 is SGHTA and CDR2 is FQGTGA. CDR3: CASSQDASYEQYF. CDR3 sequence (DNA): TGTGCCAGCAGCCAAGATGCTAGCTACGAGCAGTACTTC.

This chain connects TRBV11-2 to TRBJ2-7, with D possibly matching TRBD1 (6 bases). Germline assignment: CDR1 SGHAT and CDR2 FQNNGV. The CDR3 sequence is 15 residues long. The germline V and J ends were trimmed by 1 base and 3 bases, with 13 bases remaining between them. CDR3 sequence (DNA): TGTGCCAGCAGCTTAGGGACAGCATATAACTACGAGCAGTACTTC. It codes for CASSLGTAYNYEQYF.

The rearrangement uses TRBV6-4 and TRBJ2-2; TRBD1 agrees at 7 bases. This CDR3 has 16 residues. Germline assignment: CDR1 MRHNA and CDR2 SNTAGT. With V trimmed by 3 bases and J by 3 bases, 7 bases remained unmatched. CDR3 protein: CASSEGDQGDTGELFF. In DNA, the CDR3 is TGTGCCAGCAGTGAAGGGGACCAGGGGGACACCGGGGAGCTGTTTTTT.

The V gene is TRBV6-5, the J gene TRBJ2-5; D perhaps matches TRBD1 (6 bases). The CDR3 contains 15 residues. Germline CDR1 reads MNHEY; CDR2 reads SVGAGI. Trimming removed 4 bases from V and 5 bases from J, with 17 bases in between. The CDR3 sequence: CASSSITGRGETQYF. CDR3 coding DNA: TGTGCCAGCAGTTCAATTACAGGGAGAGGGGAGACCCAGTACTTC.

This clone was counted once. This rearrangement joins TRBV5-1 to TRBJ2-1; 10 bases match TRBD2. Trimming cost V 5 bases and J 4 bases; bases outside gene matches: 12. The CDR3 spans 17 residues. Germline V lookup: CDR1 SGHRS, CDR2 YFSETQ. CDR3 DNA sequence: TGCGCCAGCAGTCTGGCCAGCGGGAGGGGACAATACAATGAGCAGTTCTTC. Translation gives CASSLASGRGQYNEQFF. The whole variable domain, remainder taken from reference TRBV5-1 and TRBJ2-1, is KAGVTQTPRYLIKTRGQQVTLSCSPISGHRSVSWYQQTPGQGLQFLFEYFSETQRNKGNFPGRFSGRQFSNSRSEMNVSTLELGDSALYLCASSLASGRGQYNEQFFGPGTRLTVL.

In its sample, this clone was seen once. CDR3 in DNA: TGTGCCAGCACCGAGATAAGGGTCGCAACTAATGAAAAACTGTTTTTT. Amino acids: CASTEIRVATNEKLFF. The chain uses TRBV2 and TRBJ1-4; D is unclear. V shed 7 bases and J shed 0 bases, with 15 bases lying between them. CDR1 is SNHLY and CDR2 is FYNNEI in the germline V gene. The CDR3 is 16 residues long.

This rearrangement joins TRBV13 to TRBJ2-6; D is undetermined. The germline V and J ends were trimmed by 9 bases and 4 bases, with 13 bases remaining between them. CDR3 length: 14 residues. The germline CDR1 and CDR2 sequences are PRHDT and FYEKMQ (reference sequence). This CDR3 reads CASFPGAGANVLTF. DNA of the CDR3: TGTGCCAGTTTCCCCGGTGCAGGGGCCAACGTCCTGACTTTC.

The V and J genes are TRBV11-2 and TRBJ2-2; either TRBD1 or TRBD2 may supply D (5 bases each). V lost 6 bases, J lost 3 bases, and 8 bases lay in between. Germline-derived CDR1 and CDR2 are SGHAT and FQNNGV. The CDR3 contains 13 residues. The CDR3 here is CASRGRDTGELFF. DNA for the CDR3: TGTGCCAGCAGGGGACGGGACACCGGGGAGCTGTTTTTT.

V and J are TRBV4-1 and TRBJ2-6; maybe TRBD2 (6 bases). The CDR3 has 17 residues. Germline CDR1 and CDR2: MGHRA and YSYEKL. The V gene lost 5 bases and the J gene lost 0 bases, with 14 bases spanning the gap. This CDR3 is CASSSRGDYSGANVLTF. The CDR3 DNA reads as TGCGCCAGCAGCTCGCGGGGCGATTACTCTGGGGCCAACGTCCTGACTTTC.

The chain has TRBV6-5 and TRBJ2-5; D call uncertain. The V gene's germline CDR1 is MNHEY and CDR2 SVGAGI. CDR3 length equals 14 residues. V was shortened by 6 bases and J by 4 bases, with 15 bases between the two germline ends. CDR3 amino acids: CASSALSLGETQYF. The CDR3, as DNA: TGTGCCAGCAGCGCTCTGTCGCTTGGAGAGACCCAGTACTTC.

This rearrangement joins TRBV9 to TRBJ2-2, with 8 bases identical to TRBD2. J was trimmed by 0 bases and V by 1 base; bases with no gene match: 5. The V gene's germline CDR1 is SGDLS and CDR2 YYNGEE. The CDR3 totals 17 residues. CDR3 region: CASSVPQAGANTGELFF. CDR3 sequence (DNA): TGTGCCAGCAGCGTACCCCAAGCGGGAGCGAACACCGGGGAGCTGTTTTTT.

DNA of the CDR3: TGTGCCAGCAGCTTAGAGCTAGCTACAGATACGCAGTATTTT. Translating it yields CASSLELATDTQYF. This chain connects TRBV11-2 to TRBJ2-3; the D gene is possibly TRBD2 (5 bases). Germline assignment: CDR1 SGHAT and CDR2 FQNNGV. The CDR3 has 14 amino acids. The V end was cut by 0 bases, the J end by 3 bases, with 7 bases between.

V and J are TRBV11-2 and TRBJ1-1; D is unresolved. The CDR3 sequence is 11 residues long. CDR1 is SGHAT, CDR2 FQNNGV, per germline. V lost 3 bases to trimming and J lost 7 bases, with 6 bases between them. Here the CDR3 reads CASSFSIEAFF. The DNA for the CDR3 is TGTGCCAGCAGCTTTTCTATTGAAGCTTTCTTT.

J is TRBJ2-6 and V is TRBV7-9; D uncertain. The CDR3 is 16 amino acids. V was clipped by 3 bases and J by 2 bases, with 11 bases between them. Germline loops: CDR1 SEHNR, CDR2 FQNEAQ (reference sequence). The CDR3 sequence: CASSLNGLTGANVLTF. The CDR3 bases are TGTGCCAGCAGCTTGAATGGGTTAACTGGGGCCAACGTCCTGACTTTC.

The CDR3 loop is CASSPGQGTAEQYF. The CDR3 DNA follows: TGTGCCAGCAGCCCCGGGCAGGGAACGGCCGAGCAGTACTTC. V gene TRBV7-8 combines with J gene TRBJ2-7; D possibly corresponds to TRBD1 (5 bases). The germline V gene has CDR1 SGHVS and CDR2 FQNEAQ. V lost 5 bases, J lost 6 bases, and 17 bases lay in between. The CDR3 runs to 14 residues. Filled out from reference TRBV7-8 and TRBJ2-7, the complete variable domain reads GAGVSQSPRYKVAKRGQDVALRCDPISGHVSLFWYQQALGQGPEFLTYFQNEAQLDKSGLPSDRFFAERPEGSVSTLKIQRTQQEDSAVYLCASSPGQGTAEQYFGPGTRLTVT.

The CDR3 nucleotides are TGTGCCAGCAGCTACGCCGGGACTCAGTTCTTC. This codes for CASSYAGTQFF. The rearrangement links TRBV5-6 to TRBJ2-1; D possibly corresponds to TRBD2 (6 bases). Deletions cut 3 bases from V and 13 bases from J, with 11 bases between. Germline V CDR1 and CDR2: SGHDT, YYEEEE. The CDR3 extends over 11 amino acids.